The sequence of this T cell receptor beta chain was determined in a study of T cells in Graves' hyperthyroidism and ophthalmopathy. The wider study: Sampling of peripheral blood happened at initial diagnosis, prior to any treatment. The study, taken as a whole, reports: Using 13 V-J features, a model discriminated ophthalmopathy from stable hyperthyroidism. Among clonotypes expanded in thyroid above 0.001, most were also found in blood.

Researchers amplified the TCR beta CDR3 regions from RNA transcripts. When the TCR CDR3 underwent first-round RT-PCR, the HTBI primer set was used. TCRdb processed the multiplex PCR reads anew with MiXCR; each CDR3 protein has one entry. The sample lists 700,000 to 850,000 distinct CDR3 sequences; 30% to 40% were seen once. The table lists this clonotype with many counts. What it recognizes is unknown. Germline assignment: CDR1 SGHTA and CDR2 FQGNSA. With V trimmed by 5 bases and J by 2 bases, 9 bases remained unmatched. The CDR3 has 16 residues. V gene TRBV7-2 combines with J gene TRBJ2-7; TRBD2 agrees at 10 bases. The sequencing input was blood. The sequence came from a woman aged 40 to 50 with Graves' hyperthyroidism. In DNA, the CDR3 is TGTGCCAGCAGCCCTACGAGCGGGAGGGCCGCCTACGAGCAGTACTTC. This sequence encodes CASSPTSGRAAYEQYF. Full variable domain (rest looked up from reference TRBV7-2 and TRBJ2-7): GAGVSQSPSNKVTEKGKDVELRCDPISGHTALYWYRQSLGQGLEFLIYFQGNSAPDKSGLPSDRFSAERTGGSVSTLTIQRTQQEDSAVYLCASSPTSGRAAYEQYFGPGTRLTVT.